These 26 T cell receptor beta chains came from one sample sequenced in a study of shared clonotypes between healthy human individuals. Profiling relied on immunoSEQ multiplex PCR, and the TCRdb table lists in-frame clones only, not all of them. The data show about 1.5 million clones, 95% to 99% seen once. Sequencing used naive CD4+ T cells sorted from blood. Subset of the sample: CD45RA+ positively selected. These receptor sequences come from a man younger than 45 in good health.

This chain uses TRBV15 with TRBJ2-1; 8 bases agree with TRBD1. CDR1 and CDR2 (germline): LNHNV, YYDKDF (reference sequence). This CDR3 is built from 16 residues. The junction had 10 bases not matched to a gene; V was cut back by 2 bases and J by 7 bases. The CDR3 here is CATSRINPGGTNEQFF. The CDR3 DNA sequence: TGTGCCACCAGCAGAATAAATCCAGGGGGCACAAATGAGCAGTTCTTC.

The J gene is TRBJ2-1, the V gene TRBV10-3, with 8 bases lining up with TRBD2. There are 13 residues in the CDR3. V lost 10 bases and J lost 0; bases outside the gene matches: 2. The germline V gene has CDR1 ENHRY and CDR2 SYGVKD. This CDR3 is CATAGGSYNEQFF. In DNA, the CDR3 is TGTGCCACCGCGGGGGGCTCCTACAATGAGCAGTTCTTC.

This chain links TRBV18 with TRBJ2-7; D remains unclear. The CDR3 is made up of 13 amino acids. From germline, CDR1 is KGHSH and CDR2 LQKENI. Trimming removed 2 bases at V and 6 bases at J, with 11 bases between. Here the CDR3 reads CASSPTVSLEQYF. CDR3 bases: TGTGCCAGCTCACCAACAGTCTCCCTCGAGCAGTACTTC.

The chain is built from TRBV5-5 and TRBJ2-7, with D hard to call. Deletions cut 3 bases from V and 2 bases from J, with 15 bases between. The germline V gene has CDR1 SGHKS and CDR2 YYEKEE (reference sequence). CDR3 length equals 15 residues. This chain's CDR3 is CASSSPLLGTYEQYF. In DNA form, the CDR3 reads TGTGCCAGCAGCTCACCTTTACTGGGCACCTACGAGCAGTACTTC.

CDR3 DNA: TGTGCCAGCAGCAGTTGGGGGGGCGGAAACACCATATATTTT. Amino acid sequence: CASSSWGGGNTIYF. The rearrangement joins TRBV13 to TRBJ1-3; perhaps TRBD1 as D (6 bases). Germline V gene lookup returns CDR1 PRHDT and CDR2 FYEKMQ (reference sequence). This CDR3 contains 14 residues. V was clipped by 5 bases and J by 4 bases, with 12 bases between them.

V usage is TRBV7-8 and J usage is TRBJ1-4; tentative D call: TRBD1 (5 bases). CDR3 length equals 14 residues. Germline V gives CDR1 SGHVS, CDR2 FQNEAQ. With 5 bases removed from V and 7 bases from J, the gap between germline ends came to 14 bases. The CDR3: CASSATRGGEKLFF. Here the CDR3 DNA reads TGTGCCAGCAGCGCAACTAGGGGAGGTGAAAAACTGTTTTTT.

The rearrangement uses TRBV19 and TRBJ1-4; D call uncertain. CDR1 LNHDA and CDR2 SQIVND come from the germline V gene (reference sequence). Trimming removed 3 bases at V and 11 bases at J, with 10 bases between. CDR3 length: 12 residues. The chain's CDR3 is CASSIGVGKLFF. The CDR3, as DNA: TGTGCCAGTAGTATCGGGGTCGGGAAACTGTTTTTT.

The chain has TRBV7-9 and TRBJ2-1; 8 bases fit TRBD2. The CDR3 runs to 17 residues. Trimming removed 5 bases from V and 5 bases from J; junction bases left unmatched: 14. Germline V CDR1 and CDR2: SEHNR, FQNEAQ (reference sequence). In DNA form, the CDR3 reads TGTGCCAGCAGCCCTACCTTAGCGGGAATCGGTCACAATGAGCAGTTCTTC. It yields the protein CASSPTLAGIGHNEQFF.

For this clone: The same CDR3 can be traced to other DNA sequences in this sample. The CDR3 DNA reads as TGTGCCAGCAGCTTACAGGGAAACTATGGCTACACCTTC. As protein: CASSLQGNYGYTF. J is TRBJ1-2 and V is TRBV7-2; D perhaps matches TRBD1 (5 bases). Trimming cost V 2 bases and J 2 bases, with 6 bases left between them. Germline-derived CDR1 and CDR2 are SGHTA and FQGNSA. The CDR3 has 13 amino acids.

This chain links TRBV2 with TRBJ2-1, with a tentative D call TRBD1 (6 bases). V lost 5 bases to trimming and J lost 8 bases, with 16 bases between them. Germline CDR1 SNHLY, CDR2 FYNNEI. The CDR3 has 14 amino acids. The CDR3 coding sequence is TGTGCCAGCAGTTCTCCCCTCAGGGGCCATGAGCAGTTCTTC. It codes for CASSSPLRGHEQFF.

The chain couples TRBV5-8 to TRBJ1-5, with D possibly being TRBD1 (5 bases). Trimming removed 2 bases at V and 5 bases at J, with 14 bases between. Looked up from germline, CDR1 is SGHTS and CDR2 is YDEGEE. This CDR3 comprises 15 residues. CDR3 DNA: TGTGCCAGCAGCTTTTATAGGCTGGGGGATCAGCCCCAGCATTTT. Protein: CASSFYRLGDQPQHF.

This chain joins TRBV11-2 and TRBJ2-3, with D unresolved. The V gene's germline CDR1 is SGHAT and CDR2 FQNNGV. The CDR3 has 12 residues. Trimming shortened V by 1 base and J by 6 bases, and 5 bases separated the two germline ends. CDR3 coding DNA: TGTGCCAGCAGCTTAGGCGCGGATACGCAGTATTTT. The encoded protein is CASSLGADTQYF.

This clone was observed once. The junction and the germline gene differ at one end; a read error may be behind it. CDR3 nucleotide sequence: TGTGCCAGCAGTTTTGGGCGGGCTAGTTATGCCTACACCTTC. Residues: CASSFGRASYAYTF. The chain has TRBV28 and TRBJ1-2; no definite D call. The CDR3 sequence is 14 residues long. The germline gives CDR1 MDHEN, CDR2 SYDVKM.

The CDR3 nucleotides read TGTGCCAGCAGCTCGTTACGGGAGCATGGCTACACCTTC. Protein: CASSSLREHGYTF. The rearrangement uses TRBV11-2 and TRBJ1-2, with unresolved D. Germline V gene data show CDR1 as SGHAT and CDR2 as FQNNGV. The CDR3 consists of 13 residues. Trimming took off 4 bases at V and 6 bases at J, with 12 bases between the two ends.

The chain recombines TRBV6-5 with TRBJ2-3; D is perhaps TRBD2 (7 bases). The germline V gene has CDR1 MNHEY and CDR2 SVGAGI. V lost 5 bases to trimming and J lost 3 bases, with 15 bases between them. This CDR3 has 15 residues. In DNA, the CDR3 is TGTGCCAGCAGTACCCTGGGGGGGCAGACAGATACGCAGTATTTT. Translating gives CASSTLGGQTDTQYF.

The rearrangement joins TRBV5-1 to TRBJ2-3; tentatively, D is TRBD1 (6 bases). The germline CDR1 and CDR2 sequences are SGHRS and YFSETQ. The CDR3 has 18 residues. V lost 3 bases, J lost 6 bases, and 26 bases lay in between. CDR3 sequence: CASSSIKYRDNKWDTQYF. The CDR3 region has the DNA TGCGCCAGCAGCTCAATAAAATACCGGGACAACAAATGGGATACGCAGTATTTT.

CDR3 amino acids: CASSLLGASSGIGDTQYF. As DNA, the CDR3 is TGTGCCAGCAGCTTACTGGGGGCGTCTAGCGGGATCGGGGATACGCAGTATTTT. The chain recombines TRBV7-9 with TRBJ2-3; 9 bases map to TRBD2. The germline CDR1 and CDR2 sequences are SEHNR and FQNEAQ (reference sequence). This CDR3 is 18 amino acids long. The V segment lost 2 bases and the J segment 6 bases; nucleotides outside the gene matches: 15.

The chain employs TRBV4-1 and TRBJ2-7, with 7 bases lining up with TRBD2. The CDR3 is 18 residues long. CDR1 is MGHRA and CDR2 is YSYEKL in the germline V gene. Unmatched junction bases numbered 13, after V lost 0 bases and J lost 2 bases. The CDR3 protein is CASSQDQLASGYTYEQYF. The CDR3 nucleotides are TGCGCCAGCAGCCAAGATCAGTTGGCTAGCGGATACACCTACGAGCAGTACTTC.

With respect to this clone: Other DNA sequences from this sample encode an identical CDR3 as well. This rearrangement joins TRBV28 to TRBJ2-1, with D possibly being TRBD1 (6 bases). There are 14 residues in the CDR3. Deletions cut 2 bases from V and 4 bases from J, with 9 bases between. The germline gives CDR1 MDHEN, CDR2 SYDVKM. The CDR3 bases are TGTGCCAGCAGTTTACAGGGGTCGTACAATGAGCAGTTCTTC. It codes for CASSLQGSYNEQFF.

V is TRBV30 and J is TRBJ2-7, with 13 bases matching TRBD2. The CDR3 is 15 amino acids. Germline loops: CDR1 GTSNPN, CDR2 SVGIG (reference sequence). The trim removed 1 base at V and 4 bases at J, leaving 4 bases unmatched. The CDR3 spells CAWSGTSGSLYEQYF. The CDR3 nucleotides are TGTGCCTGGAGTGGGACTAGCGGGAGCCTGTACGAGCAGTACTTC.

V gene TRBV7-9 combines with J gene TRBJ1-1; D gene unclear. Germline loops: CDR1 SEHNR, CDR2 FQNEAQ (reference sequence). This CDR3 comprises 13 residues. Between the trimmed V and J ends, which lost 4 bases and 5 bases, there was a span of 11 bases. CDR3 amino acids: CASSSGLRTEAFF. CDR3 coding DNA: TGTGCCAGCAGCTCGGGATTACGGACTGAAGCTTTCTTT.

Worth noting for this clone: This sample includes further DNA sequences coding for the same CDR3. The CDR3 is CASSLGVYEQYF. CDR3 nucleotide sequence: TGTGCCAGCAGCTTGGGTGTCTACGAGCAGTACTTC. The chain recombines TRBV5-4 with TRBJ2-7, with D unresolved. The CDR3 contains 12 residues. Between the trimmed V and J ends, which lost 0 bases and 3 bases, there was a span of 4 bases. In germline, CDR1 is SGHNT, CDR2 YYREEE (reference sequence).

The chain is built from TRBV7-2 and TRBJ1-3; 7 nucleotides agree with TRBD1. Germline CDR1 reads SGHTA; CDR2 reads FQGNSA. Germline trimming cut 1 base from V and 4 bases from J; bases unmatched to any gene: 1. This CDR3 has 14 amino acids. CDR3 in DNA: TGTGCCAGCAGCTTAGGACAGGGAGGAAACACCATATATTTT. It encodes CASSLGQGGNTIYF.

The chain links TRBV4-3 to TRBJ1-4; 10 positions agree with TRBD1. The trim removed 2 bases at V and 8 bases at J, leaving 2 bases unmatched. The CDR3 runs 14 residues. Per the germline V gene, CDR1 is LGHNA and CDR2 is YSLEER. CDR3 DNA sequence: TGCGCCAGCAGCCAAAGGGACAGGGGCGAAAAACTGTTTTTT. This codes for CASSQRDRGEKLFF.

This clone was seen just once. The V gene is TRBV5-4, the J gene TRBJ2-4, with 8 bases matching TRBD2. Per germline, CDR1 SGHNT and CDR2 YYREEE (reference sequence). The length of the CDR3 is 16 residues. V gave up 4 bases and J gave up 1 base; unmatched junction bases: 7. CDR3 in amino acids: CASSAETSGAKNIQYF. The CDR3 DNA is TGTGCCAGCAGCGCAGAAACTAGCGGCGCCAAAAACATTCAGTACTTC.

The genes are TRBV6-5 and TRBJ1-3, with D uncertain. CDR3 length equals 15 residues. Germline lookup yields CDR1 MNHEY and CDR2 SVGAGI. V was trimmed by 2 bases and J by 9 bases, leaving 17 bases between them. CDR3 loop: CASSYDWSLSGTIYF. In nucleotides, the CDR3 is TGTGCCAGCAGTTACGACTGGAGCTTGTCTGGCACCATATATTTT.